The source of this T cell receptor (beta chain) is a study of T cell responses to AZD1222 COVID-19 vaccine. Study outcomes and limitations: Regions 160-218 and 743-854 held dominance among vaccine-associated CD4 TCRs, which spanned spike. Recipients of two AZD1222 doses showed rising Spike-specific TCR breadth and depth.

Between the trimmed V and J ends, which lost 3 bases and 2 bases, there was a span of 7 bases. Germline V gene data show CDR1 as MDHEN and CDR2 as SYDVKM. The CDR3 contains 13 residues. Sequencing was performed with immunoSEQ multiplex PCR; in TCRdb, only in-frame clones are kept and a portion is missing. The data contain approximately 150,000 clones, 90% of them singletons. For this clone: Its antigen is currently unknown.

The sequence derives from an adult who received the AZD1222 COVID-19 vaccine. The specimen was peripheral blood, collected 28 days after the second AZD1222 dose. This chain connects TRBV28 to TRBJ1-2, with D uncertain. The CDR3 bases are TGTGCCAGCAGTTTCCCCCTAAACTATGGCTACACCTTC. Protein sequence: CASSFPLNYGYTF.